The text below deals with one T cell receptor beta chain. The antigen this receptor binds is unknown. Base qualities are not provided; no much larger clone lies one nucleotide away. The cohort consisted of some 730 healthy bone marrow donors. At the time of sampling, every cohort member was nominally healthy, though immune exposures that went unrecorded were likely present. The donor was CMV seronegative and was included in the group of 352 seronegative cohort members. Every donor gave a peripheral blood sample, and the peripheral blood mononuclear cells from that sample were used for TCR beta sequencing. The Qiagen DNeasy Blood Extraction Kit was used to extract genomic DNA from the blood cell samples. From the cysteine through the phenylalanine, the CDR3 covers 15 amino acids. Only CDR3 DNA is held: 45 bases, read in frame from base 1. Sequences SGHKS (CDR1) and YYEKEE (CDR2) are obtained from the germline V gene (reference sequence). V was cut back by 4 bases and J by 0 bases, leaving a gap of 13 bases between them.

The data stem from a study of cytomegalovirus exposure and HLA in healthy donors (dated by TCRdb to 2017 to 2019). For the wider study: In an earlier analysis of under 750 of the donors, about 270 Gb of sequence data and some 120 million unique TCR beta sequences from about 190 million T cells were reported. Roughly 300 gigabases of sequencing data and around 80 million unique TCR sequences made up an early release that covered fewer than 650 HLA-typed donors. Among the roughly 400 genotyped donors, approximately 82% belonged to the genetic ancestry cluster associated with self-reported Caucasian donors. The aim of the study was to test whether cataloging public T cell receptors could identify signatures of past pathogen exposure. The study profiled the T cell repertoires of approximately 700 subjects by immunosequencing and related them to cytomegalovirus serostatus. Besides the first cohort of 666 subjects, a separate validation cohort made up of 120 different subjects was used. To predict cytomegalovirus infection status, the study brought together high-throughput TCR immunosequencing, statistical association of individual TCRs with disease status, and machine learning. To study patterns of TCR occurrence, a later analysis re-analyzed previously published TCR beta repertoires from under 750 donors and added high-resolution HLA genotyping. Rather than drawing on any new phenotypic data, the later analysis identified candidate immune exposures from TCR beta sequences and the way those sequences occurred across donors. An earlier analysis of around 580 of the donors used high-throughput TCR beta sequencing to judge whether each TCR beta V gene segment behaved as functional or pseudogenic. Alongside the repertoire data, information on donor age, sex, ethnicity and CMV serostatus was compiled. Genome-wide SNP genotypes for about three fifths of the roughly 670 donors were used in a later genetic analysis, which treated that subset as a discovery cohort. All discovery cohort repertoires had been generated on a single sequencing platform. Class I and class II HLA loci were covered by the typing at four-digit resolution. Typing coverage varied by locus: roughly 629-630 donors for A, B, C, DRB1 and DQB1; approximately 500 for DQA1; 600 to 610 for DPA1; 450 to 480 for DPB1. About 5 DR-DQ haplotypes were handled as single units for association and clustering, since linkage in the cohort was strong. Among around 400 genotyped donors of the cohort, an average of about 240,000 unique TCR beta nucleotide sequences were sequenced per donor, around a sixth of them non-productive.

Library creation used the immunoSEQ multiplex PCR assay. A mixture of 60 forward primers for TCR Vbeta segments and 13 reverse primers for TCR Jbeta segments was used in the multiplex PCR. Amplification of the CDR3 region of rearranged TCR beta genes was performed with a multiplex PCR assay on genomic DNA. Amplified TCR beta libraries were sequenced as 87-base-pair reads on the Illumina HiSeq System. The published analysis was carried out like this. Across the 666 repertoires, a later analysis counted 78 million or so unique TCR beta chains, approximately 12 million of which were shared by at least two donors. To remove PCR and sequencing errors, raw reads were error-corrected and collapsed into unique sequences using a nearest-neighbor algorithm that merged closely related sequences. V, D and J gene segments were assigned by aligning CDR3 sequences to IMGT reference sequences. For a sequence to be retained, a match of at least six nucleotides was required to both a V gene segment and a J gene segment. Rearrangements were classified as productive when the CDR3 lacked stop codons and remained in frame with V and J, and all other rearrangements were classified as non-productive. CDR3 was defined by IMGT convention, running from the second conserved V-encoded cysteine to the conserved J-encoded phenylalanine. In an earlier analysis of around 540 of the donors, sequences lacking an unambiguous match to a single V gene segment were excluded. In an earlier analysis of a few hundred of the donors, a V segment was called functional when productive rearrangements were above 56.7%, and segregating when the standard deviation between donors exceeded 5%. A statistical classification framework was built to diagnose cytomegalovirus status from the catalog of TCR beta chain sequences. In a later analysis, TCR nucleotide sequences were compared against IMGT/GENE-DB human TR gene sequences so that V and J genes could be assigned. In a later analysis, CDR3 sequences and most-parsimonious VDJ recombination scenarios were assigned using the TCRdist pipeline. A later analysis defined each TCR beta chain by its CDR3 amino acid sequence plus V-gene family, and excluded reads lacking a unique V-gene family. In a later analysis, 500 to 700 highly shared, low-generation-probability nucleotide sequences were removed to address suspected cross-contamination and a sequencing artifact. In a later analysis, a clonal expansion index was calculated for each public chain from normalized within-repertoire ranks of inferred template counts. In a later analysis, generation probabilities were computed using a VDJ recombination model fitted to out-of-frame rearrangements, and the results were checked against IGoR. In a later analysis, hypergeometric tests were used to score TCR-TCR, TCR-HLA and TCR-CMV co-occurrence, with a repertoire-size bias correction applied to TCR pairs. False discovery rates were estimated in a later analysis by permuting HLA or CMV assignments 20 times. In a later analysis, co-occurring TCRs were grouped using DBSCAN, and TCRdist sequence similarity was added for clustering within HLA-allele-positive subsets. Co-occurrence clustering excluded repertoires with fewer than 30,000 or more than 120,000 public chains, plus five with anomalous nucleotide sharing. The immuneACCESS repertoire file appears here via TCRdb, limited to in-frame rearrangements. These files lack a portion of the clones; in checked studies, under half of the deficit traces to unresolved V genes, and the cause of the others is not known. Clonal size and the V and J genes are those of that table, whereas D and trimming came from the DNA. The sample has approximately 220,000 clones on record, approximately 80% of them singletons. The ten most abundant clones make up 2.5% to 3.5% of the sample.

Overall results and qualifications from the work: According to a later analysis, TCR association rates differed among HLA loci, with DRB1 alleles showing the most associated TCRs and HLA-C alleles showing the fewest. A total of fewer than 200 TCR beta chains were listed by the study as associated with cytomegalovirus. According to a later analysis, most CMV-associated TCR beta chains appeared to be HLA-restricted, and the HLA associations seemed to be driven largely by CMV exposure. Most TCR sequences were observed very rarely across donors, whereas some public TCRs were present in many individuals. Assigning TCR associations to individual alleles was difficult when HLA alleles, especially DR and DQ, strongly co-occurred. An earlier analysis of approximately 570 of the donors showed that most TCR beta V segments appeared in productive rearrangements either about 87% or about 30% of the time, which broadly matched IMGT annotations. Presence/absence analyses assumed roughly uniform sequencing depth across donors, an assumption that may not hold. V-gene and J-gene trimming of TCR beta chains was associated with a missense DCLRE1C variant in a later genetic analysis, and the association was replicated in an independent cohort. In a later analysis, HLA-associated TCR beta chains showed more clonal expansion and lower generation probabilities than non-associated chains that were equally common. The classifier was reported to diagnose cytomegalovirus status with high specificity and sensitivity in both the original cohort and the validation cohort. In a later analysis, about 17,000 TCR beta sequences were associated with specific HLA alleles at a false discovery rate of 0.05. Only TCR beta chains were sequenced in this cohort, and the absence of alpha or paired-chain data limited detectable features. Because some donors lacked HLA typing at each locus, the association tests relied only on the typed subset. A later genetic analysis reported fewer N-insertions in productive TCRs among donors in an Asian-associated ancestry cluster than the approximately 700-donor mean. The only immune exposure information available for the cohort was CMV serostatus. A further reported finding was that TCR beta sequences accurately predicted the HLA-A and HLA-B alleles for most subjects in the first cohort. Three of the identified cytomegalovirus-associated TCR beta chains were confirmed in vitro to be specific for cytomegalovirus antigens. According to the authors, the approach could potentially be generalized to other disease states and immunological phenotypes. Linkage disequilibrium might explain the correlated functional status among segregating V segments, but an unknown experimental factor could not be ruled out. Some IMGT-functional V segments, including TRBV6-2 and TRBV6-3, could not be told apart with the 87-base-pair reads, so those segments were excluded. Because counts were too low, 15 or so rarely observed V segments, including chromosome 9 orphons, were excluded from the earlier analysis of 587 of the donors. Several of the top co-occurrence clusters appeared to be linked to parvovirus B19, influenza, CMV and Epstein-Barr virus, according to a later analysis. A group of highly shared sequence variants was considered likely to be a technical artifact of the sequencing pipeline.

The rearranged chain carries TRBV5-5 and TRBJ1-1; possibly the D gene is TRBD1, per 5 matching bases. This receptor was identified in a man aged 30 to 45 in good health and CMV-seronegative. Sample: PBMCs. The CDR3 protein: CASSQRQPMNTEAFF. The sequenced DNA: TGTGCCAGCAGCCAGAGACAGCCCATGAACACTGAAGCTTTCTTT.